The 15 T cell receptor beta chains in this list originate from one sample, sequenced in a study of beta chain features in type 1 diabetes. All of the isolated RNA was reverse transcribed, so expressed TCRB transcripts were sequenced. Libraries were prepared by immunoSEQ multiplex PCR; TCRdb keeps only in-frame clonotypes and omits some of them. The sample yields some 410,000 clones, approximately 15% seen once. Sequencing used naive CD4+ T cells from blood. These receptors were obtained from a man aged 30 to 39 in good health.

This clone has more than one count but fewer than ten. The rearrangement uses TRBV9 and TRBJ1-2; D unclear. CDR3 size: 12 residues. V lost 3 bases, J lost 3 bases, and 6 bases lay in between. Germline-derived CDR1 and CDR2 are SGDLS and YYNGEE. The CDR3 coding sequence is TGTGCCAGCAGCGCAAGGGACTATGGCTACACCTTC. Its protein is CASSARDYGYTF.

This clone was counted only a few times. V gene TRBV18 combines with J gene TRBJ1-1, with 7 bases identical to TRBD1. The CDR3 sequence is 14 residues long. V lost 4 bases, J lost 0 bases, and 2 bases stayed unmatched. CDR1 KGHSH and CDR2 LQKENI come from the germline V gene. The CDR3 nucleotides read TGTGCCAGCTCACTGGGACAGCTGAACACTGAAGCTTTCTTT. Residues: CASSLGQLNTEAFF. The whole variable domain, filled in from reference TRBV18 and TRBJ1-1, reads NAGVMQNPRHLVRRRGQEARLRCSPMKGHSHVYWYRQLPEEGLKFMVYLQKENIIDESGMPKERFSAEFPKEGPSILRIQQVVRGDSAAYFCASSLGQLNTEAFFGQGTRLTVV.

This clone appeared a few times. The chain couples TRBV5-6 to TRBJ2-5; 7 nucleotides agree with TRBD2. Germline CDR1 reads SGHDT; CDR2 reads YYEEEE. The CDR3 runs to 15 residues. Trimming cost V 0 bases and J 5 bases; bases outside gene matches: 7. The CDR3 nucleotides are TGTGCCAGCAGCTTGGTGGCGGGAGTAGAGGAGACCCAGTACTTC. Translated: CASSLVAGVEETQYF. Filled out from reference TRBV5-6 and TRBJ2-5, the complete variable domain reads DAGVTQSPTHLIKTRGQQVTLRCSPKSGHDTVSWYQQALGQGPQFIFQYYEEEERQRGNFPDRFSGHQFPNYSSELNVNALLLGDSALYLCASSLVAGVEETQYFGPGTRLLVL.

This clone occurred a few times. CDR3 nucleotide sequence: TGTGCCAGCAGCCCAGATCTGGGTAGCGAGCAGTACTTC. Translation: CASSPDLGSEQYF. The chain is built from TRBV7-4 and TRBJ2-7; no reliable D call. Trimming pared 5 bases from V and 6 bases from J, leaving 14 bases between. CDR1 and CDR2 (germline): SGHVT, SQSDAQ. The CDR3 has 13 residues.

This clone showed up just a few times. J is TRBJ2-3 and V is TRBV5-1; 8 bases line up with TRBD2. The CDR3 consists of 16 residues. Losses at the gene ends were 4 bases for V and 1 base for J; bases not matched to a gene: 8. Germline CDR1 reads SGHRS; CDR2 reads YFSETQ. In nucleotides, the CDR3 is TGCGCCAGCAGCCTGGGAGCGGGAGCTGGCACAGATACGCAGTATTTT. It codes for CASSLGAGAGTDTQYF. The variable domain in full, with the rest retrieved from reference TRBV5-1 and TRBJ2-3, is KAGVTQTPRYLIKTRGQQVTLSCSPISGHRSVSWYQQTPGQGLQFLFEYFSETQRNKGNFPGRFSGRQFSNSRSEMNVSTLELGDSALYLCASSLGAGAGTDTQYFGPGTRLTVL.

This clone was detected ten times or more. This chain connects TRBV29-1 to TRBJ1-2; D gene unclear. Germline V gene data show CDR1 as SQVTM and CDR2 as ANQGSEA. The CDR3 is made up of 9 amino acids. The ends were cut back, 6 bases at V and 6 bases at J, with 5 bases in the middle. The CDR3 sequence: CSVGDGYTF. CDR3 coding DNA: TGCAGCGTCGGAGATGGCTACACCTTC.

The V and J genes are TRBV4-1 and TRBJ1-1; unclear D gene. Germline V lookup: CDR1 MGHRA, CDR2 YSYEKL. The length of the CDR3 is 17 residues. V was trimmed by 1 base and J by 2 bases, leaving 17 bases between them. The CDR3 sequence is CASSQVGLRTSNTEAFF. In nucleotides, the CDR3 is TGCGCCAGCAGCCAAGTAGGGTTACGGACGTCTAACACTGAAGCTTTCTTT.

The V gene is TRBV7-9, the J gene TRBJ1-1; D remains ambiguous. The length of the CDR3 is 13 residues. Germline CDR1 reads SEHNR; CDR2 reads FQNEAQ (reference sequence). V dropped 6 bases and J dropped 3 bases, with 11 bases sitting between them. In nucleotides, the CDR3 is TGTGCCAGCAGAGTACAGAGGGACACTGAAGCTTTCTTT. Residues: CASRVQRDTEAFF.

The rearrangement uses TRBV7-9 and TRBJ2-3, with D tentatively TRBD1 or TRBD2 (6 bases each). The CDR3 has 13 amino acids. The germline V and J ends were trimmed by 5 bases and 6 bases, with 12 bases remaining between them. CDR1 is SEHNR, CDR2 FQNEAQ, per germline (reference sequence). The CDR3 is CASSQGGLDTQYF. CDR3 nucleotide sequence: TGTGCCAGCAGCCAAGGGGGGTTGGATACGCAGTATTTT.

V is TRBV29-1 and J is TRBJ1-1, with 8 bases that match TRBD1. This CDR3 has 12 residues. Germline V lookup: CDR1 SQVTM, CDR2 ANQGSEA. V was pared by 4 bases and J by 6 bases, with 4 bases of the junction left unmatched. Here the CDR3 DNA reads TGCAGCGTTGGCAGGGGGCTACCTGAAGCTTTCTTT. It codes for CSVGRGLPEAFF.

The chain uses TRBV10-3 and TRBJ2-1; 12 nucleotides align to TRBD2. CDR1 and CDR2 from the germline V gene are ENHRY and SYGVKD. This CDR3 spans 15 amino acids. The J segment lost 7 bases and the V segment lost 6 bases, leaving 7 bases of the junction unmatched. The CDR3 sequence: CAIRLAGGPENEQFF. CDR3 sequence (DNA): TGTGCCATCAGGCTAGCGGGAGGGCCGGAAAATGAGCAGTTCTTC.

The table lists this clone with a few counts. The rearrangement joins TRBV19 to TRBJ2-4; 7 bases line up with TRBD1. In germline, CDR1 is LNHDA, CDR2 SQIVND (reference sequence). CDR3 length equals 12 residues. J lost 7 bases, V lost 9 bases, and 6 bases had no gene match. CDR3 protein: CASSPTGNIQYF. In nucleotides, the CDR3 is TGTGCCAGCTCGCCGACAGGGAACATTCAGTACTTC.

This clone has a handful of counts. The chain links TRBV5-4 to TRBJ1-1; D remains ambiguous. CDR1 SGHNT and CDR2 YYREEE come from the germline V gene (reference sequence). V gave up 1 base and J gave up 11 bases, with 15 bases separating them. There are 13 residues in the CDR3. CDR3 protein: CASSLSWQAGAFF. For the CDR3, the DNA is TGTGCCAGCAGCTTGTCCTGGCAGGCCGGCGCTTTCTTT. Supplemented by reference TRBV5-4 and TRBJ1-1, the full variable domain reads ETGVTQSPTHLIKTRGQQVTLRCSSQSGHNTVSWYQQALGQGPQFIFQYYREEENGRGNFPPRFSGLQFPNYSSELNVNALELDDSALYLCASSLSWQAGAFFGQGTRLTVV.

The chain couples TRBV30 to TRBJ2-1; D ambiguous. V was clipped by 0 bases and J by 8 bases, with 5 bases between them. Germline-derived CDR1 and CDR2 are GTSNPN and SVGIG (reference sequence). The CDR3 loop spans 11 amino acids. The CDR3 DNA sequence: TGTGCCTGGAGTGTAGTCTATGAGCAGTTCTTC. Protein sequence: CAWSVVYEQFF.

This sequence joins TRBV19 and TRBJ1-2; possible D gene TRBD1, 5 bases. The CDR3 has 13 residues. The V end lost 7 bases, the J end lost 0 bases, and 9 bases lay between the germline ends. Germline CDR1 and CDR2: LNHDA and SQIVND (reference sequence). The CDR3 coding sequence is TGTGCCAGTACCGACAGTGCTAACTATGGCTACACCTTC. Its translation is CASTDSANYGYTF.